The entry that follows covers one T cell receptor beta chain sequence. Its antigen is currently unknown. The junction and the germline gene differ at one end; a read error may be behind it. CD4+ T cells from unexposed donors were obtained before the COVID-19 pandemic (2011-2018). Isolation of CD4+ T cells took place after about 9 days in culture. Testing used SARS-CoV-2 S/N and four cold-coronavirus spikes on unexposed-donor CD4+ T cells, cells permitting. These data belong to a study of CD4 T cells in relation to SARS-CoV-2 and coronaviruses. Overall study: PBMCs were cultured with antigen for roughly 11 days before TCR beta sequencing.

Per germline, CDR1 SEHNR and CDR2 FQNEAQ (reference sequence). The CDR3 runs 12 residues. The repertoire was sequenced with immunoSEQ multiplex PCR; TCRdb's copy has only in-frame clones and lacks some. This table has about 22,000 clones, roughly 66% appearing once. The sequence was collected from a human donor in good health. Sequenced: CD4+ T cells from PBMCs, cultured in vitro. The chain combines TRBV7-9 with TRBJ2-7; no clear D gene. CDR3 sequence (DNA): TGTGCCAGCAGCTTAGCGTCGACCGAGGAGTACTTC. As protein: CASSLASTEEYF. Full variable domain (missing parts from reference TRBV7-9 and TRBJ2-7): DTGVSQNPRHKITKRGQNVTFRCDPISEHNRLYWYRQTLGQGPEFLTYFQNEAQLEKSRLLSDRFSAERPKGSFSTLEIQRTEQGDSAMYLCASSLASTEEYFGPGTRLTVT.